This entry lists 21 T cell receptor beta chains sequenced from one sample in a study of human T cells and chemical hapten exposure. Described time point: pre-sensitization, week 0. Sample treatment: therapeutic diphenylcyclopropenone sensitization with weekly scalp DPC. Via MiXCR, TCRdb re-called the RACE reads, giving one row per CDR3 protein. This sample has about 290,000 distinct CDR3 sequences, with around 7% found just once. This specimen consisted of whole blood, obtained in connection with sensitization to the hapten diphenylcyclopropenone (DPC). The receptors were gathered from a man aged 18-30 years with alopecia areata. Some clones in this sample may be carry-over from other donors' samples.

This clonotype was seen a handful of times. The J gene is TRBJ1-3, the V gene TRBV7-8; no firm D call. The V and J ends lost 2 bases and 0 bases respectively, with 20 bases between them. This CDR3 has 19 residues. Germline V gives CDR1 SGHVS, CDR2 FQNEAQ. DNA for the CDR3: TGTGCCAGCAGCTTATCCGTGACCGCCGCACTCTTCTCTGGAAACACCATATATTTT. This codes for CASSLSVTAALFSGNTIYF.

The rearrangement uses TRBV6-2 or TRBV6-3 and TRBJ2-1; 9 nucleotides line up with TRBD1. The CDR3 totals 13 residues. Germline V gives CDR1 MNHEY, CDR2 SVGEGT. The ends lost 7 bases at V and 8 bases at J; junction bases unmatched: 6. This CDR3 is CASNRQGGHEQFF. The CDR3, as DNA: TGTGCCAGCAATAGACAGGGGGGCCATGAGCAGTTCTTC.

The rearrangement uses TRBV27 and TRBJ1-5; perhaps TRBD1 as D (5 bases). The CDR3 runs 14 residues. Germline values: CDR1 MNHEY, CDR2 SMNVEV (reference sequence). V shed 4 bases and J shed 6 bases, with 13 bases lying between them. Here the CDR3 DNA reads TGTGCCAGCAGTTGGCGGGGGGGAGGTCAGCCCCAGCATTTT. Encoded protein: CASSWRGGGQPQHF.

This clonotype was seen only a few times. This chain joins TRBV15 and TRBJ1-2; D uncertain. CDR3 size: 13 residues. Germline V gene data show CDR1 as LNHNV and CDR2 as YYDKDF (reference sequence). V lost 0 bases, J lost 5 bases, and 7 bases lay in between. The chain's CDR3 is CATSRDTRYGYTF. The CDR3 DNA follows: TGTGCCACCAGCAGAGATACGAGATATGGCTACACCTTC.

This clonotype was detected a few times. The chain links TRBV12-3 or TRBV12-4 to TRBJ1-5, with D hard to call. This CDR3 is built from 15 residues. V shed 4 bases and J shed 1 base, with 11 bases lying between them. The CDR3 loop reads CASSSWGVSNQPQHF. As DNA, the CDR3 is TGTGCCAGCAGTTCATGGGGAGTGAGCAATCAGCCCCAGCATTTT.

This clonotype was counted only a few times. This chain links TRBV7-6 with TRBJ1-1; 7 nucleotides align to TRBD1. This CDR3 has 15 residues. The junction had 10 bases not matched to a gene; V was cut back by 5 bases and J by 4 bases. Germline V CDR1 and CDR2: SGHVS, FNYEAQ. The CDR3 loop is CASSQRGRSSTEAFF. In DNA, the CDR3 is TGTGCCAGCAGCCAAAGGGGGCGTAGTTCCACTGAAGCTTTCTTT.

This clonotype was observed many times. The V call is TRBV4-3, the J call TRBJ1-4, with D unresolved. V dropped 0 bases and J dropped 4 bases, with 18 bases sitting between them. Looked up from germline, CDR1 is LGHNA and CDR2 is YSLEER. The CDR3 totals 18 residues. The CDR3 nucleotides read TGCGCCAGCAGCCAAGATTCGGGCGGGTTTGTCTTTAATGAAAAACTGTTTTTT. This sequence encodes CASSQDSGGFVFNEKLFF.

This clonotype has at least ten counts. The chain combines TRBV28 with TRBJ1-2; D is possibly TRBD1 (5 bases). Per germline, CDR1 MDHEN and CDR2 SYDVKM. CDR3 size: 15 residues. V was cut by 5 bases and J by 4 bases, with 17 bases left in between. The CDR3 DNA sequence: TGTGCCAGCAGTCCCGGGACCAAAGGGAGCTATGGCTACACCTTC. Translating it yields CASSPGTKGSYGYTF.

V usage is TRBV9 and J usage is TRBJ2-1; D is possibly TRBD2 (6 bases). Trimming took off 6 bases at V and 10 bases at J, with 26 bases between the two ends. The CDR3 is 16 residues long. Germline V CDR1 and CDR2: SGDLS, YYNGEE. In nucleotides, the CDR3 is TGTGCCAGCACGCGGAACCGGGACTCCCGGACTGGGGAGCAGTTCTTC. Its protein is CASTRNRDSRTGEQFF.

This clonotype was found many times. This sequence joins TRBV6-5 and TRBJ1-2; no clear D gene. The CDR3 is 12 amino acids. Germline V gene data show CDR1 as MNHEY and CDR2 as SVGAGI. The V gene lost 4 bases and the J gene lost 7 bases, with 10 bases spanning the gap. The CDR3 reads CASSLAGSGYTF. In DNA form, the CDR3 reads TGTGCCAGCAGTTTGGCAGGCAGTGGCTACACCTTC.

This clonotype was observed at least ten times. This CDR3 reads CASSVGWTSTDTQYF. CDR3 nucleotides: TGTGCCAGCAGCGTAGGCTGGACTAGCACAGATACGCAGTATTTT. This rearrangement joins TRBV9 to TRBJ2-3, with a weak D call TRBD2 (5 bases). CDR3 length: 15 amino acids. CDR1 and CDR2 from the germline V gene are SGDLS and YYNGEE. The ends were cut back, 0 bases at V and 0 bases at J, with 8 bases in the middle. Based on the CDR3 plus reference TRBV9 and TRBJ2-3, the full variable domain is DSGVTQTPKHLITATGQRVTLRCSPRSGDLSVYWYQQSLDQGLQFLIQYYNGEERAKGNILERFSAQQFPDLHSELNLSSLELGDSALYFCASSVGWTSTDTQYFGPGTRLTVL.

The rearrangement joins TRBV10-3 to TRBJ2-7; a weak D match, TRBD1 (8 bases). Germline CDR1 reads ENHRY; CDR2 reads SYGVKD. V was cut by 4 bases and J by 6 bases, with 16 bases left in between. The CDR3 loop spans 14 amino acids. The CDR3 protein is CAISVVTGEGEQYF. The CDR3 DNA follows: TGTGCCATCAGTGTAGTGACAGGGGAGGGCGAGCAGTACTTC.

This clonotype appeared a few times. The chain couples TRBV20-1 to TRBJ2-7; no clear D gene. Looked up from germline, CDR1 is DFQATT and CDR2 is SNEGSKA (reference sequence). The CDR3 consists of 12 residues. V lost 2 bases and J 3 bases, leaving 8 bases between the germline ends. In nucleotides, the CDR3 is TGCAGTGCTAGAAGCAGTGTCTACGAGCAGTACGTC. Its protein is CSARSSVYEQYV.

This clonotype was observed at least ten times. The rearrangement links TRBV10-3 to TRBJ1-5; D may be TRBD1 (5 bases). Between the trimmed V and J ends, which lost 0 bases and 3 bases, there was a span of 12 bases. Germline CDR1 and CDR2: ENHRY and SYGVKD. This CDR3 has 16 residues. The CDR3 sequence: CAISESIPRANQPQHF. The CDR3 region has the DNA TGTGCCATCAGTGAGTCGATTCCCAGGGCCAATCAGCCCCAGCATTTT.

This clonotype appeared a few times. The DNA for the CDR3 is TGTGCCAGCAGCTTAGCCGGGGCGGAAGCAGATACGCAGTATTTT. As protein: CASSLAGAEADTQYF. The rearrangement links TRBV7-9 to TRBJ2-3; possibly TRBD1 or TRBD2 for D (5 bases each). The ends were cut back, 0 bases at V and 4 bases at J, with 11 bases in the middle. Germline V gene sequence: CDR1 SEHNR, CDR2 FQNEAQ (reference sequence). This CDR3 region has 15 residues. Full variable domain (missing parts from reference TRBV7-9 and TRBJ2-3): DTGVSQNPRHKITKRGQNVTFRCDPISEHNRLYWYRQTLGQGPEFLTYFQNEAQLEKSRLLSDRFSAERPKGSFSTLEIQRTEQGDSAMYLCASSLAGAEADTQYFGPGTRLTVL.

This clonotype was observed once. V usage is TRBV5-1 and J usage is TRBJ1-1; D gene uncertain. The CDR3 consists of 14 residues. CDR1 and CDR2 from the germline V gene are SGHRS and YFSETQ. V was pared by 5 bases and J by 2 bases, with 13 bases between. This CDR3 is CASRGPAGNTEAFF. DNA for the CDR3: TGCGCCAGCAGGGGCCCGGCAGGAAACACTGAAGCTTTCTTT.

This clonotype has at least ten counts. V and J are TRBV6-2 or TRBV6-3 and TRBJ2-7; no firm D call. The CDR3 spans 12 residues. CDR1 and CDR2 (germline): MNHEY, SVGEGT. The V end was cut by 4 bases, the J end by 0 bases, with 4 bases between. The CDR3 loop reads CASSSRSYEQYF. In nucleotides, the CDR3 is TGTGCCAGCAGTTCCCGCTCCTACGAGCAGTACTTC.

This chain links TRBV24-1 with TRBJ1-1; no definite D call. The CDR3 contains 11 residues. Germline V CDR1 and CDR2: KGHDR, SFDVKD. V shed 7 bases and J shed 5 bases, with 7 bases lying between them. The CDR3 is CATREGTEAFF. Here the CDR3 DNA reads TGTGCCACCAGGGAAGGGACTGAAGCTTTCTTT.

The chain is built from TRBV6-2 or TRBV6-3 and TRBJ1-4; no clear D. Germline-derived CDR1 and CDR2 are MNHEY and SVGEGT. Trimming cost V 10 bases and J 8 bases, with 11 bases left between them. The CDR3 runs to 11 residues. In DNA form, the CDR3 reads TGTGCCACCCGGACGGGAGAAAAACTGTTTTTT. This encodes CATRTGEKLFF.

The chain employs TRBV12-2 and TRBJ1-2; the D call in the table, TRBD1, was not verified against the DNA. TRBV12-2 is a pseudogene. This CDR3 is 10 amino acids long. CDR3 amino acids: CAGGRYGYTF. In nucleotides, the CDR3 is TGTGCAGGGGGCAGATATGGCTACACCTTC.

V gene TRBV12-3 or TRBV12-4 combines with J gene TRBJ2-7, with D hard to call. V lost 4 bases to trimming and J lost 4 bases, with 11 bases between them. The CDR3 contains 13 residues. The CDR3 reads CASSSPTAYEQYF. As DNA, the CDR3 is TGTGCCAGCAGTTCCCCCACTGCTTACGAGCAGTACTTC.